The rows below give T cell receptor beta chains drawn from one sample of a study of blood T cell repertoires in COVID-19. Sequencing was performed with immunoSEQ multiplex PCR; in TCRdb, only in-frame clones are kept and a portion is missing. The data contain 130,000 to 150,000 clones, 70% to 85% of them seen just once; the ten biggest clones take up roughly 3.4%. Sequenced sample: peripheral blood. These receptors originate from a man aged 55 to 70 with acute or convalescent COVID-19. The CDR3 runs from the conserved cysteine through the conserved F or W. Fields, in order: V gene, clone size, J gene, D gene, CDR3 DNA, CDR3 protein. D genes are given only for firm matches. Clone size is stated in some rows and not others, as once, few, many or a class when expanded.

TRBV23-1,.,TRBJ2-7,TRBD1,TGCGCCAGCAGTCACCCAGACAGGGGCGAGCAGTACTTC,CASSHPDRGEQYF
TRBV11-2,.,TRBJ2-1,TRBD2,TGTGCCAGCAGCTCAGGACTAGCGGGATTCAATGAGCAGTTCTTC,CASSSGLAGFNEQFF
TRBV14,.,TRBJ1-1,.,TGTGCCAGCAGCCAAGGGACTGGCACTGAAGCTTTCTTT,CASSQGTGTEAFF
TRBV7-8,.,TRBJ2-3,.,TGTGCCAGCAGCCGGTTGGCGGGGAGGCAGTATTTT,CASSRLAGRQYF
TRBV6-2/TRBV6-3,many,TRBJ2-1,.,TGTGCCAGCAGTTTGGAGGTCTACAATGAGCAGTTCTTC,CASSLEVYNEQFF
TRBV19,.,TRBJ2-1,.,TGTGCCAGTCGCTCGAGCGGAGGCTACAATGAGCAGTTCTTC,CASRSSGGYNEQFF
TRBV2,.,TRBJ2-7,TRBD1,TGTGCCAGCAGTGGAGGAGACAGGGGGGACCCCTACGAGCAGTACTTC,CASSGGDRGDPYEQYF
TRBV3-1/TRBV3-2,few,TRBJ2-1,TRBD2,TGTGCCAGCAGCCACGGACTAGATGAGCAGTTCTTC,CASSHGLDEQFF
TRBV30,.,TRBJ1-1,TRBD1,TGTGCCTGGAGTTTATGGACAGGGGGTCGGACTGAAGCTTTCTTT,CAWSLWTGGRTEAFF
TRBV12-3/TRBV12-4,.,TRBJ2-1,.,TGTGCCAGCAGTTGGTCATCGGGCAATGAGCAGTTCTTC,CASSWSSGNEQFF